The 28 T cell receptor beta chains presented below share a single source sample, sequenced in a study of regulatory T cells in long-lasting Graves disease. Noted time point: persistent/refractory GD, antithyroid drugs over 5 years with positive TRAb. PBMC RNA was the source of the TCR library. TCR beta libraries were built with iRepertoire HTBI primers and Arm-PCR of CDR3 regions. TCRdb ran MiXCR on the multiplex PCR reads and lists one entry per CDR3 protein. The sample consists of hundreds of thousands of distinct CDR3 sequences, approximately 23% of them appearing once. The sample was peripheral blood mononuclear cells (PBMCs), taken when the disease was refractory, from a patient treated with antithyroid drugs. These receptors were obtained from a female donor with Graves disease.

This clonotype was picked up many times. CDR3 bases: TGTGCCAGCAGGGGCTCAGGCTATGGCTACACCTTC. Translated, it gives CASRGSGYGYTF. The V and J genes are TRBV2 and TRBJ1-2; D call uncertain. CDR3 length: 12 residues. Trimming pared 6 bases from V and 4 bases from J, leaving 9 bases between. The germline gives CDR1 SNHLY, CDR2 FYNNEI.

The table lists this clonotype with a few counts. The genes are TRBV28 and TRBJ2-6; D is ambiguous. Germline V gives CDR1 MDHEN, CDR2 SYDVKM. This CDR3 region has 11 residues. V lost 10 bases to trimming and J lost 7 bases, with 8 bases between them. The CDR3 is CAIRNANVLTF. In nucleotides, the CDR3 is TGTGCCATACGAAACGCCAACGTCCTGACTTTC. The complete variable domain, with remaining parts taken from reference TRBV28 and TRBJ2-6, reads DVKVTQSSRYLVKRTGEKVFLECVQDMDHENMFWYRQDPGLGLRLIYFSYDVKMKEKGDIPEGYSVSREKKERFSLILESASTNQTSMYLCAIRNANVLTFGAGSRLTVL.

This rearrangement joins TRBV15 to TRBJ1-3; D is possibly TRBD1 (6 bases). V dropped 5 bases and J dropped 8 bases, with 16 bases sitting between them. Germline assignment: CDR1 LNHNV and CDR2 YYDKDF (reference sequence). The CDR3 is made up of 14 amino acids. This CDR3 reads CATSYRDLTDTIYF. CDR3 sequence (DNA): TGTGCCACCAGCTACAGGGATTTGACAGACACCATATATTTT.

This clonotype was seen more than once but under ten times. V gene TRBV10-3 combines with J gene TRBJ2-7; the D is unclear. The CDR3 runs to 13 residues. Germline V CDR1 and CDR2: ENHRY, SYGVKD. The V end was cut by 0 bases, the J end by 5 bases, with 8 bases between. CDR3 in amino acids: CAISESSSHEQYF. CDR3 bases: TGTGCCATCAGTGAGTCATCTTCCCACGAGCAGTACTTC.

This clonotype showed up many times. This chain uses TRBV6-1 with TRBJ1-1; tentative D call: TRBD1 (5 bases). Germline CDR1 MNHNS, CDR2 SASEGT. The CDR3 contains 13 residues. V lost 5 bases and J lost 3, with 10 bases in between. CDR3 loop: CASSRTSHTEAFF. DNA of the CDR3: TGTGCCAGCAGTCGGACATCGCACACTGAAGCTTTCTTT.

There are many counts of this clonotype. The chain couples TRBV29-1 to TRBJ1-2, with 7 bases matching TRBD1. This CDR3 spans 14 amino acids. J gave up 4 bases and V 3 bases, and 8 bases lay outside the gene matches. Germline V CDR1 and CDR2: SQVTM, ANQGSEA. CDR3 sequence: CSVEWGQTLYGYTF. CDR3 nucleotide sequence: TGCAGCGTTGAGTGGGGACAGACTCTCTATGGCTACACCTTC.

To note about this clonotype: One junction end does not reproduce the germline sequence, and a read error may be involved. The rearrangement uses TRBV2 and TRBJ2-7, with D perhaps matching TRBD1 (6 bases). Germline V gives CDR1 SNHLY, CDR2 FYNNEI. CDR3 length equals 12 residues. This CDR3 is CASSAQGYERYF. The CDR3 region has the DNA TGTGCCAGCAGTGCACAGGGTTACGAGCGGTACTTC.

The table lists this clonotype with a few counts. The rearrangement uses TRBV19 and TRBJ1-1; D not certain. From germline, CDR1 is LNHDA and CDR2 SQIVND (reference sequence). Trimming cost V 3 bases and J 1 base, with 9 bases left between them. There are 14 residues in the CDR3. CDR3 DNA sequence: TGTGCCAGTAGTATGATCTTACCGAACACTGAAGCTTTCTTT. Protein product: CASSMILPNTEAFF.

This clonotype was counted ten times or more. J is TRBJ2-2 and V is TRBV12-3 or TRBV12-4; TRBD1 matches at 7 bases. The V gene end was trimmed by 6 bases and the J gene end by 7 bases; junction bases not matched to a gene: 5. CDR3 length equals 13 residues. The CDR3 protein is CASRPTGIGELFF. Written as DNA, the CDR3 is TGTGCCAGCAGACCGACAGGGATCGGGGAGCTGTTTTTT.

This clonotype has more than one count but fewer than ten. This chain uses TRBV7-2 with TRBJ2-1; 7 bases line up with TRBD1. CDR3 length equals 15 residues. Per the germline V gene, CDR1 is SGHTA and CDR2 is FQGNSA. V lost 2 bases, J lost 0 bases, and 1 base stayed unmatched. The CDR3 is CASSLRQGSYNEQFF. In DNA, the CDR3 is TGTGCCAGCAGCTTACGACAGGGCTCCTACAATGAGCAGTTCTTC. The full variable domain, rest sourced from reference TRBV7-2 and TRBJ2-1, is GAGVSQSPSNKVTEKGKDVELRCDPISGHTALYWYRQSLGQGLEFLIYFQGNSAPDKSGLPSDRFSAERTGGSVSTLTIQRTQQEDSAVYLCASSLRQGSYNEQFFGPGTRLTVL.

This clonotype showed up many times. V and J are TRBV28 and TRBJ2-5; no clear D. Germline CDR1 MDHEN, CDR2 SYDVKM. The length of the CDR3 is 14 residues. With 6 bases removed from V and 5 bases from J, the gap between germline ends came to 16 bases. The CDR3 coding sequence is TGTGCCAGCAGCCCGATGTACCCCCAGGAGACCCAGTACTTC. Amino acid sequence: CASSPMYPQETQYF. Complete variable domain (other parts from reference TRBV28 and TRBJ2-5): DVKVTQSSRYLVKRTGEKVFLECVQDMDHENMFWYRQDPGLGLRLIYFSYDVKMKEKGDIPEGYSVSREKKERFSLILESASTNQTSMYLCASSPMYPQETQYFGPGTRLLVL.

The rearrangement uses TRBV4-1 and TRBJ1-2; possible D gene TRBD1, 6 bases. This CDR3 is 15 amino acids long. Germline V lookup: CDR1 MGHRA, CDR2 YSYEKL. V shed 3 bases and J shed 6 bases, with 17 bases lying between them. In DNA, the CDR3 is TGCGCCAGCAGCCACCTCCGTCGGGGGGGCAATGGCTACACCTTC. Amino acids: CASSHLRRGGNGYTF.

On this clonotype itself: This likely stems from a read error, as it lies one base from a far larger clone. The chain carries TRBV7-2 and TRBJ2-5; D remains ambiguous. The end of the DNA fits TRBJ2-7 better, so the J call may be wrong. In germline, CDR1 is SGHTA, CDR2 FQGNSA. CDR3 size: 14 residues. The CDR3 DNA reads TGTGCCAGCACTCCCGCGGTAATTTCCTCCGAGCAGTACTTC. It yields the protein CASTPAVISSEQYF.

This clonotype was recorded many times. The gene calls are TRBV7-9 and TRBJ2-5; tentatively, D is TRBD1 (6 bases). V was trimmed by 6 bases and J by 1 base, leaving 12 bases between them. Germline CDR1 SEHNR, CDR2 FQNEAQ (reference sequence). The CDR3 has 14 amino acids. The CDR3 nucleotides read TGTGCCAGCAGGCCAACAGGGCCCCAAGAGACCCAGTACTTC. This encodes CASRPTGPQETQYF.

The V gene is TRBV11-2, the J gene TRBJ2-3; D is perhaps TRBD1 or TRBD2 (6 bases each). This CDR3 spans 15 amino acids. V was cut by 5 bases and J by 5 bases, with 17 bases left in between. The germline V gene has CDR1 SGHAT and CDR2 FQNNGV. The DNA of the CDR3 is TGTGCCAGCAGCCAAATGTGGGGGGCCGGAGATACGCAGTATTTT. This sequence encodes CASSQMWGAGDTQYF.

This clonotype was seen ten or more times. The chain couples TRBV29-1 to TRBJ2-7, with 10 bases lining up with TRBD1. V lost 7 bases, J lost 4 bases, and 4 bases stayed unmatched. Per germline, CDR1 SQVTM and CDR2 ANQGSEA. The CDR3 has 12 amino acids. CDR3 residues: CSGGTGAYEQYF. In nucleotides, the CDR3 is TGCAGCGGGGGGACAGGGGCTTACGAGCAGTACTTC.

This clonotype was recorded a few times. The chain carries TRBV7-8 and TRBJ1-2, with a possible D match to TRBD1 (5 bases). Trimming stripped 3 bases from V and 3 bases from J, with 14 bases between. The length of the CDR3 is 15 residues. The germline V gene encodes CDR1 SGHVS and CDR2 FQNEAQ. In nucleotides, the CDR3 is TGTGCCAGCAGCTTCGGGACGGCAGGAGACTATGGCTACACCTTC. The encoded protein is CASSFGTAGDYGYTF. Looking up the rest from reference TRBV7-8 and TRBJ1-2 gives the full variable domain: GAGVSQSPRYKVAKRGQDVALRCDPISGHVSLFWYQQALGQGPEFLTYFQNEAQLDKSGLPSDRFFAERPEGSVSTLKIQRTQQEDSAVYLCASSFGTAGDYGYTFGSGTRLTVV.

This clonotype was observed a handful of times. The chain is built from TRBV9 and TRBJ2-1; possible D gene TRBD2, 5 bases. Germline lookup yields CDR1 SGDLS and CDR2 YYNGEE. Deletions cut 0 bases from V and 5 bases from J, with 12 bases between. CDR3 length: 15 residues. CDR3 nucleotides: TGTGCCAGCAGCGTAGGTGCTAGCAGCAACAATGAGCAGTTCTTC. This sequence encodes CASSVGASSNNEQFF. The full variable domain, its missing parts supplied by reference TRBV9 and TRBJ2-1, is DSGVTQTPKHLITATGQRVTLRCSPRSGDLSVYWYQQSLDQGLQFLIQYYNGEERAKGNILERFSAQQFPDLHSELNLSSLELGDSALYFCASSVGASSNNEQFFGPGTRLTVL.

V is TRBV6-1 and J is TRBJ2-7; no reliable D call. Looked up from germline, CDR1 is MNHNS and CDR2 is SASEGT. V lost 8 bases, J lost 3 bases, and 17 bases lay in between. The CDR3 covers 14 residues. CDR3 DNA: TGTGCCAGCTCTGAGCACCTCCCCAACTACGAGCAGTACTTC. Translated: CASSEHLPNYEQYF.

This clonotype was found many times. The rearrangement links TRBV12-3 or TRBV12-4 to TRBJ1-5, with D possibly being TRBD1 (5 bases). Trimming removed 6 bases at V and 3 bases at J, with 9 bases between. This CDR3 is built from 13 residues. CDR3 protein: CASRDSNNQPQHF. The CDR3 region has the DNA TGTGCCAGCAGAGACAGTAACAATCAGCCCCAGCATTTT.

V gene TRBV5-5 combines with J gene TRBJ1-6; 9 nucleotides align to TRBD1. The germline V gene encodes CDR1 SGHKS and CDR2 YYEKEE (reference sequence). Trimming removed 3 bases from V and 0 bases from J; junction bases left unmatched: 7. The CDR3 is 18 residues long. CDR3 amino acids: CASSSPGTGLSYNSPLHF. The CDR3 DNA is TGTGCCAGCAGCTCTCCCGGGACAGGGCTCTCCTATAATTCACCCCTCCACTTT.

This clonotype was seen many times. In DNA form, the CDR3 reads TGTGCCAGCAGCATACAGGGATCCTACGAGCAGTACTTC. This codes for CASSIQGSYEQYF. The chain combines TRBV28 with TRBJ2-7; maybe TRBD1 (6 bases). V lost 6 bases and J lost 1, with 10 bases in between. Germline CDR1 MDHEN, CDR2 SYDVKM. The CDR3 extends over 13 amino acids.

The chain links TRBV3-1 to TRBJ2-7, with 11 bases matching TRBD2. Trimming cost V 4 bases and J 4 bases; bases outside gene matches: 6. Germline values: CDR1 LGHDT, CDR2 YNNKEL (reference sequence). CDR3 size: 15 residues. In DNA form, the CDR3 reads TGTGCCAGCAGCCGGACGGCTAGCGGGGGGTACGAGCAGTACTTC. It is translated as CASSRTASGGYEQYF.

This clonotype has at least ten counts. V usage is TRBV12-3 or TRBV12-4 and J usage is TRBJ1-5; TRBD1 is a possible D gene (6 bases). The CDR3 runs 15 residues. Trimming left V 3 bases short and J 2 bases short, with 11 bases between. CDR3 residues: CASSFGRGGNQPQHF. DNA of the CDR3: TGTGCCAGCAGTTTTGGCAGGGGTGGCAATCAGCCCCAGCATTTT.

This clonotype appeared many times. This chain connects TRBV7-2 to TRBJ1-6; D is perhaps TRBD1 (6 bases). Per germline, CDR1 SGHTA and CDR2 FQGNSA. Trimming took 6 bases from V and 6 from J, leaving 9 bases between them. This CDR3 contains 13 residues. The CDR3 loop is CASREQGNSPLHF. The CDR3 nucleotides are TGTGCCAGCAGGGAACAGGGTAATTCACCCCTCCACTTT.

This clonotype was found a few times. The chain has TRBV28 and TRBJ2-1; D gene uncertain. This CDR3 is 15 amino acids long. CDR1 is MDHEN, CDR2 SYDVKM, per germline. V dropped 2 bases and J dropped 9 bases, with 17 bases sitting between them. The CDR3 is CASSLMAAERGEQFF. The CDR3 DNA reads as TGTGCCAGCAGTTTAATGGCCGCCGAGCGTGGTGAGCAGTTCTTC.

This chain connects TRBV30 to TRBJ1-1; D is ambiguous. The V gene's germline CDR1 is GTSNPN and CDR2 SVGIG (reference sequence). Deletions cut 3 bases from V and 3 bases from J, with 11 bases between. The CDR3 is made up of 13 amino acids. The CDR3 is CAWSLRRDTEAFF. The CDR3 bases are TGTGCCTGGAGCTTAAGGAGGGACACTGAAGCTTTCTTT.

The chain recombines TRBV28 with TRBJ2-7, with D possibly called TRBD1 or TRBD2 (5 bases each). From germline, CDR1 is MDHEN and CDR2 SYDVKM. Trimming removed 6 bases at V and 4 bases at J, with 16 bases between. The CDR3 is 14 amino acids. In DNA, the CDR3 is TGTGCCAGCAGGGGGGACCCGATCCTTTACGAGCAGTACTTC. The encoded protein is CASRGDPILYEQYF.